A selection of T cell receptor beta chains follows, all from one sample in a study of cytomegalovirus exposure and HLA in healthy donors. This table comes from immunoSEQ multiplex PCR, and its TCRdb copy is limited to in-frame clones, with some not included. Seen here are over 250,000 clones, 87% observed once, and the top ten hold approximately 1%. The sample taken for sequencing was PBMCs. Every receptor here comes from a woman aged 25 to 39 in good health and CMV-seropositive. Both conserved end residues are trimmed from each CDR3. A D gene is named only where the DNA matches it firmly.

d_call: TRBD1
v_call: TRBV18
j_call: TRBJ2-7
cdr3_aa: ASSPGQPSDYEQY

d_call: TRBD1
v_call: TRBV5-1
j_call: TRBJ1-2
cdr3_aa: ASSSSRTGGYGYT

d_call: TRBD2
v_call: TRBV4-2
j_call: TRBJ2-7
cdr3_aa: ASSQDSGGNPYEQY

d_call: TRBD1
v_call: TRBV7-2
j_call: TRBJ1-1
cdr3_aa: ASSTRQGPTEAF

d_call: TRBD2
v_call: TRBV4-1
j_call: TRBJ2-7
cdr3_aa: ASSQVSGLAGAGEQY

d_call: -
v_call: TRBV28
j_call: TRBJ1-4
cdr3_aa: ASLDTLNEKLF

d_call: TRBD1
v_call: TRBV10-3
j_call: TRBJ1-1
cdr3_aa: AISSTTGGLGGRTEAF

d_call: TRBD1
v_call: TRBV30
j_call: TRBJ2-7
cdr3_aa: AWSVGQTPEQY

d_call: -
v_call: TRBV11-2
j_call: TRBJ1-2
cdr3_aa: ASSLSRFQGYT

d_call: -
v_call: TRBV10-3
j_call: TRBJ2-2
cdr3_aa: AIGVTGINTGELF

d_call: TRBD2
v_call: TRBV5-1
j_call: TRBJ2-7
cdr3_aa: ASSLALTTSGLYEQY

d_call: TRBD1
v_call: TRBV7-6
j_call: TRBJ1-3
cdr3_aa: ASSLGGTAERSNTIY

d_call: TRBD2
v_call: TRBV5-1
j_call: TRBJ2-1
cdr3_aa: ASSLANPGLPNNEQF

d_call: -
v_call: TRBV27
j_call: TRBJ2-2
cdr3_aa: ASRKDYPWTGELF

d_call: -
v_call: TRBV19
j_call: TRBJ2-7
cdr3_aa: ASSIAGDKQY

d_call: -
v_call: TRBV7-2
j_call: TRBJ2-7
cdr3_aa: ASSLELARGEQY

d_call: TRBD2
v_call: TRBV30
j_call: TRBJ2-7
cdr3_aa: AWSTSGAYEQY

d_call: TRBD2
v_call: TRBV2
j_call: TRBJ2-5
cdr3_aa: ASTPFLAGGKETQY

d_call: TRBD1
v_call: TRBV30
j_call: TRBJ1-1
cdr3_aa: AWRAGTGGFEAF

d_call: -
v_call: TRBV18
j_call: TRBJ1-5
cdr3_aa: ASSPLGGNQPQH

d_call: -
v_call: TRBV6-1
j_call: TRBJ2-7
cdr3_aa: ASSEYWGTYEQY

d_call: TRBD1
v_call: TRBV5-1
j_call: TRBJ2-3
cdr3_aa: ASSLDRADTQY

d_call: TRBD2
v_call: TRBV28
j_call: TRBJ2-7
cdr3_aa: ASRSSGNRNEQY

d_call: TRBD2
v_call: TRBV27
j_call: TRBJ2-5
cdr3_aa: ASRLAGGPIETQY

d_call: TRBD1
v_call: TRBV18
j_call: TRBJ1-1
cdr3_aa: ASSPPGTGNTEAF

d_call: -
v_call: TRBV5-4
j_call: TRBJ1-4
cdr3_aa: ASSRETSNEKLF

d_call: TRBD2
v_call: TRBV7-2
j_call: TRBJ2-2
cdr3_aa: ASSFASGRSSGGELF

d_call: TRBD1
v_call: TRBV30
j_call: TRBJ1-3
cdr3_aa: AWSVASGGSGNTIY

d_call: TRBD2
v_call: TRBV7-8
j_call: TRBJ2-7
cdr3_aa: ASSSWTSGYEQY

d_call: -
v_call: TRBV15
j_call: TRBJ2-3
cdr3_aa: ATGNIDYTDTQY

d_call: TRBD1
v_call: TRBV4-3
j_call: TRBJ2-1
cdr3_aa: ASSPGQVYNEQF

d_call: TRBD1
v_call: TRBV25-1
j_call: TRBJ1-1
cdr3_aa: ASSQTGATPHTEAF

d_call: -
v_call: TRBV11-2
j_call: TRBJ2-2
cdr3_aa: ASSLERYTGELF